The following is a T cell receptor (beta chain) sequence with its context. Its antigen is as yet unknown. Assay: immunoSEQ multiplex PCR; the TCRdb copy retains only in-frame clones and omits some. This repertoire shows 45,000 to 65,000 clones, 79% found once; its top ten account for 2% to 3%. The ends lost 5 bases at V and 5 bases at J; junction bases unmatched: 7. The CDR3 consists of 15 residues. CDR1 is MDHEN, CDR2 SYDVKM, per germline. This record belongs to a study of OX40 agonist ivuxolimab in advanced cancers. Points from the study as a whole: CD4+ and CD8+ blood T cells expanded clonally by week 6 at 0.1 to 3.0 mg/kg.

V usage is TRBV28 and J usage is TRBJ1-4, with 8 nucleotides matching TRBD1. The sample here was CD4+ or CD8+ T cells sorted from blood, taken in a trial of the OX40 agonist ivuxolimab. This TCR derives from an adult with an advanced solid tumor such as melanoma, head and neck, liver or kidney cancer. The CDR3 DNA reads as TGTGCCAGCAGTACCTTCCGACAGGGGAATGAAAAACTGTTTTTT. This encodes CASSTFRQGNEKLFF. The variable domain in full, completed from reference TRBV28 and TRBJ1-4, reads DVKVTQSSRYLVKRTGEKVFLECVQDMDHENMFWYRQDPGLGLRLIYFSYDVKMKEKGDIPEGYSVSREKKERFSLILESASTNQTSMYLCASSTFRQGNEKLFFGSGTQLSVL.